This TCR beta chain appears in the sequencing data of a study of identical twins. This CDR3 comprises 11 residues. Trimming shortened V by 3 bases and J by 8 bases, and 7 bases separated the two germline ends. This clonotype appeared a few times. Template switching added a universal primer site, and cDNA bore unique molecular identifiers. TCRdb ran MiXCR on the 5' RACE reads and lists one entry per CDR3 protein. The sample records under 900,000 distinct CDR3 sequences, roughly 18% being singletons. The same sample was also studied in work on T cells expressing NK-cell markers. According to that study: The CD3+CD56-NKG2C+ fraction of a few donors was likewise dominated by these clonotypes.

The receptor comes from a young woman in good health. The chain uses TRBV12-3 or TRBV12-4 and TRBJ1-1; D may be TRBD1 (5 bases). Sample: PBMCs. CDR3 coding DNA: TGTGCCAGCAGTTTGGGGGAAGAAGCTTTCTTT. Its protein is CASSLGEEAFF.